This T cell receptor beta chain was documented in a study of technical replicates of blood from a few donors. Measured with immunoSEQ multiplex PCR; TCRdb has only the in-frame clones, and not every one. The sample includes 15,000 to 20,000 clones, around 86% of them seen just once. Sequenced sample: PBMCs. This receptor was taken from a human donor in good health.

The CDR3 loop reads CASRYRAIGEGDTIYF. The CDR3 DNA is TGTGCCAGCAGATACCGGGCCATCGGGGAGGGGGACACCATATATTTT. The J gene is TRBJ1-3, the V gene TRBV6-5, with D possibly TRBD1 on 6 matching bases. This CDR3 comprises 16 residues. Germline V gene data show CDR1 as MNHEY and CDR2 as SVGAGI. V lost 6 bases and J 8 bases, leaving 23 bases between the germline ends.